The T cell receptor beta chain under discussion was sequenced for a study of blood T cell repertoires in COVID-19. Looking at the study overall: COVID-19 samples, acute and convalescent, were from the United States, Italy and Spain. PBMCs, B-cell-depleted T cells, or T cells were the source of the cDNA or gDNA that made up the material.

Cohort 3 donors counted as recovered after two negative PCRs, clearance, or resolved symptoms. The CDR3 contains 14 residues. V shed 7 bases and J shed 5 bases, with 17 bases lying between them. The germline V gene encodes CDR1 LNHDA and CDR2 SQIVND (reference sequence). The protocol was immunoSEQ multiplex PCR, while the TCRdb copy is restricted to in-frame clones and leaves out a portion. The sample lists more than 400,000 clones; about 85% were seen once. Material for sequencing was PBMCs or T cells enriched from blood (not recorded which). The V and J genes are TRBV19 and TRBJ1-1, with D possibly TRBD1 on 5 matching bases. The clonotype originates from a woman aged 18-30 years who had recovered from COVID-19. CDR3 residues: CASTPPQGHTEAFF. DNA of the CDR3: TGTGCCAGTACCCCCCCCCAGGGCCATACTGAAGCTTTCTTT.